A single sample gave rise to the 12 T cell receptor beta chains below, sequenced in a study of T cell responses to AZD1222 COVID-19 vaccine. The table came from immunoSEQ multiplex PCR; TCRdb's copy has only in-frame clones and leaves some out. The data hold some 130,000 clones, with roughly 93% observed a single time. The specimen was peripheral blood, collected 28 days after the second AZD1222 dose. Every receptor here comes from an adult who received the AZD1222 COVID-19 vaccine.

This clone was counted a single time. The rearrangement joins TRBV10-3 to TRBJ2-2, with TRBD1 as a possible D gene (5 bases). CDR1 is ENHRY, CDR2 SYGVKD, per germline. V lost 2 bases, J lost 3 bases, and 10 bases lay in between. The CDR3 totals 15 residues. This CDR3 is CAISEGARDTGELFF. CDR3 sequence (DNA): TGTGCCATCAGTGAGGGGGCACGGGACACCGGGGAGCTGTTTTTT.

The CDR3 bases are TGTGCCAGCAGCCCCCACAGGGGCCGTACTGAAGCTTTCTTT. Protein product: CASSPHRGRTEAFF. This sequence joins TRBV14 and TRBJ1-1; TRBD1 matches 7 bases. This CDR3 region has 14 residues. In germline, CDR1 is SGHDN, CDR2 FVKESK. Losses at the gene ends were 4 bases for V and 5 bases for J; bases not matched to a gene: 7.

The rearrangement joins TRBV9 to TRBJ1-6, with D tentatively TRBD1 (6 bases). V shed 3 bases and J shed 13 bases, with 17 bases lying between them. Germline CDR1 reads SGDLS; CDR2 reads YYNGEE. The CDR3 extends over 14 amino acids. CDR3 loop: CASSASGGPYPLHF. The CDR3 DNA reads as TGTGCCAGCAGCGCATCGGGGGGCCCTTATCCCCTCCACTTT.

The chain is built from TRBV19 and TRBJ2-1; D unresolved. The germline CDR1 and CDR2 sequences are LNHDA and SQIVND (reference sequence). CDR3 length: 11 residues. The V and J ends lost 1 base and 13 bases respectively, with 8 bases between them. The CDR3 nucleotides read TGTGCCAGTAGTATAGGAGCCTCCCAGTTCTTC. This translates into CASSIGASQFF.

The rearrangement uses TRBV28 and TRBJ1-1, with a weak D call TRBD1 (5 bases). Germline V lookup: CDR1 MDHEN, CDR2 SYDVKM. V was clipped by 7 bases and J by 1 base, with 19 bases between them. The CDR3 is 16 residues long. This CDR3 reads CASKSWGVSENTEAFF. CDR3 nucleotides: TGTGCCAGCAAGTCATGGGGGGTTTCGGAGAACACTGAAGCTTTCTTT.

The V and J genes are TRBV9 and TRBJ2-2; tentatively, D is TRBD1 or TRBD2 (5 bases each). In germline, CDR1 is SGDLS, CDR2 YYNGEE. V lost 5 bases, J lost 5 bases, and 13 bases lay in between. This CDR3 spans 14 amino acids. The CDR3 sequence is CASRGEQDTGELFF. DNA for the CDR3: TGTGCCAGCAGGGGGGAGCAGGATACCGGGGAGCTGTTTTTT.

This clone came up once. The chain links TRBV12-3 or TRBV12-4 to TRBJ1-5; no clear D. The CDR3 spans 13 residues. V was shortened by 5 bases and J by 6 bases, with 11 bases between the two germline ends. The CDR3 loop is CASSIGAAQPQHF. CDR3 in DNA: TGTGCCAGCAGTATCGGCGCGGCTCAGCCCCAGCATTTT.

CDR3 residues: CASSTGYSEAFF. The CDR3 region has the DNA TGTGCCAGCAGTACAGGATATTCTGAAGCTTTCTTT. V is TRBV6-5 and J is TRBJ1-1, with D tentatively TRBD1 (5 bases). Between the trimmed V and J ends, which lost 5 bases and 6 bases, there was a span of 10 bases. Per germline, CDR1 MNHEY and CDR2 SVGAGI. The CDR3 has 12 amino acids.

This clone has only one observation. V gene TRBV6-5 combines with J gene TRBJ2-1; TRBD1 is a possible D gene (6 bases). Germline V gene lookup returns CDR1 MNHEY and CDR2 SVGAGI. Trimming left V 6 bases short and J 4 bases short, with 10 bases between. CDR3 length: 13 residues. CDR3 region: CASRQDSYNEQFF. CDR3 DNA sequence: TGTGCCAGCAGACAGGACAGTTACAATGAGCAGTTCTTC.

The chain is built from TRBV7-3 and TRBJ2-3, with 8 bases lining up with TRBD1. Germline CDR1 is SGHTA and CDR2 is FQGTGA. The CDR3 is 19 amino acids. Trimming took 1 base from V and 0 from J; bases not matched to a gene: 12. CDR3 DNA sequence: TGTGCCAGCAGCTTAATCCCCCCTGGACAGGGACCTAGCACAGATACGCAGTATTTT. Protein product: CASSLIPPGQGPSTDTQYF.

The chain links TRBV6-2 or TRBV6-3 to TRBJ2-5; D may match TRBD1 or TRBD2 (6 bases each). The V gene lost 5 bases and the J gene lost 5 bases, with 18 bases spanning the gap. The germline V gene encodes CDR1 MNHEY and CDR2 SVGEGT. CDR3 length: 15 residues. In nucleotides, the CDR3 is TGTGCCAGCAGTCCGACTAGAGGGGGGTCGGAGACCCAGTACTTC. It translates to CASSPTRGGSETQYF.

The V gene is TRBV2, the J gene TRBJ2-2, with D unresolved. The CDR3 extends over 14 amino acids. V gave up 2 bases and J gave up 3 bases, with 7 bases separating them. Germline V CDR1 and CDR2: SNHLY, FYNNEI. CDR3 sequence (DNA): TGTGCCAGCAGTGAAACCCGGGACACCGGGGAGCTGTTTTTT. Protein: CASSETRDTGELFF.